The subject of this entry is one TCR beta chain. Its specificity is unknown. This specimen belongs to a study of identical twins. Study-level results: Memory repertoires showed no such pattern, whereas abundant cord blood beta clonotypes carried fewer insertions. Out-of-frame TCR alpha sharing observed in monozygotic twins exceeded model estimates.

Unique molecular identifiers were present on cDNA, and template switching added a universal primer site. TCRdb fed the 5' RACE reads into MiXCR, producing one record per CDR3 protein. The data show about 1.7 million distinct CDR3 sequences, under 35% seen once. Between the trimmed V and J ends, which lost 5 bases and 0 bases, there was a span of 14 bases. Germline values: CDR1 LGHNA, CDR2 YNFKEQ. The CDR3 spans 16 residues. This chain joins TRBV4-2 and TRBJ2-1; D is perhaps TRBD1 or TRBD2 (5 bases each). Material for sequencing was cord blood. The source of this sequence is a newborn girl in good health. CDR3 sequence (DNA): TGTGCCAGCAGCTCCCGGGACCGTCGCTCCTACAATGAGCAGTTCTTC. Its translation is CASSSRDRRSYNEQFF.